These 32 T cell receptor beta chains came from one sample sequenced in a study of regulatory T cells in long-lasting Graves disease. Arm-PCR of CDR3 regions with iRepertoire HTBI primers generated TCR beta libraries. Each CDR3 protein is one row after TCRdb ran MiXCR on the multiplex PCR reads. The sample carries 350,000 to 450,000 distinct CDR3 sequences, more than 20% recorded once. Time point meaning: persistent/refractory GD, antithyroid drugs over 5 years with positive TRAb. From PBMCs, RNA was extracted and then used to make the TCR library. The input for sequencing was peripheral blood mononuclear cells (PBMCs), taken when the disease was refractory, from a patient treated with antithyroid drugs. The receptors were sampled from a female donor with Graves disease.

The DNA for the CDR3 is TGTGCCAGCAGCTTAGATAGCGGGATGGCCTACTACGAGCAGTACTTC. This sequence encodes CASSLDSGMAYYEQYF. The J gene is TRBJ2-7, the V gene TRBV11-2; 8 positions agree with TRBD2. V lost 0 bases, J lost 3 bases, and 7 bases stayed unmatched. The CDR3 sequence is 16 residues long. Germline V gene data show CDR1 as SGHAT and CDR2 as FQNNGV.

This clonotype was counted many times. The rearrangement uses TRBV7-6 and TRBJ2-7, with D maybe TRBD2 (5 bases). The CDR3 totals 16 residues. Germline assignment: CDR1 SGHVS and CDR2 FNYEAQ. V lost 5 bases and J 4 bases, leaving 21 bases between the germline ends. This CDR3 is CASSPQEDSRAYEQYF. The CDR3 nucleotides read TGTGCCAGCAGCCCCCAAGAGGACTCGAGAGCATACGAGCAGTACTTC. Combining the CDR3 with reference TRBV7-6 and TRBJ2-7 gives the whole variable domain GAGVSQSPRYKVTKRGQDVALRCDPISGHVSLYWYRQALGQGPEFLTYFNYEAQQDKSGLPNDRFSAERPEGSISTLTIQRTEQRDSAMYRCASSPQEDSRAYEQYFGPGTRLTVT.

The V gene is TRBV11-2, the J gene TRBJ1-1; D gene ambiguous. Looked up from germline, CDR1 is SGHAT and CDR2 is FQNNGV. The CDR3 extends over 11 amino acids. V lost 1 base and J lost 11, with 8 bases in between. CDR3: CASSLGVVAFF. CDR3 in DNA: TGTGCCAGCAGCTTAGGGGTTGTGGCTTTCTTT.

The chain employs TRBV6-1 and TRBJ1-5; D call uncertain. This CDR3 is 14 amino acids long. Trimming removed 5 bases at V and 2 bases at J, with 10 bases between. Germline V gene data show CDR1 as MNHNS and CDR2 as SASEGT. Here the CDR3 reads CASSRSGRNQPQHF. The CDR3 nucleotides read TGTGCCAGCAGTCGTTCCGGGCGCAATCAGCCCCAGCATTTT.

The V and J genes are TRBV10-2 and TRBJ2-2; 8 bases map to TRBD2. With V trimmed by 4 bases and J by 0 bases, 10 bases remained unmatched. CDR3 length equals 18 residues. Germline CDR1 WSHSY, CDR2 SAAADI. The CDR3 region has the DNA TGCGCCAGCAGTGCAACGGGAGGGGTATACGCGAACACCGGGGAGCTGTTTTTT. The encoded protein is CASSATGGVYANTGELFF.

The rearrangement uses TRBV29-1 and TRBJ1-1; 8 bases are a match to TRBD1. J lost 1 base, V lost 0 bases, and 1 base had no gene match. The CDR3 has 14 amino acids. The germline V gene encodes CDR1 SQVTM and CDR2 ANQGSEA. CDR3 protein: CSVEEDRANTEAFF. CDR3 nucleotides: TGCAGCGTTGAAGAGGACAGGGCGAACACTGAAGCTTTCTTT.

About this clonotype itself: With a much larger clone just one base away, this may be a read error. The CDR3 does not close with the conserved phenylalanine or tryptophan, likely indicating a read error. The CDR3 here is CASSPGGGRVNYGYTL. The CDR3 DNA follows: TGTGCCAGCAGCCCCGGTGGGGGAAGGGTAAACTATGGCTACACCCTC. This chain connects TRBV28 to TRBJ1-2; D may be TRBD1 (5 bases). Germline loops: CDR1 MDHEN, CDR2 SYDVKM. Trimming cost V 6 bases and J 2 bases, with 19 bases left between them. The CDR3 length is 16 residues.

The chain is built from TRBV3-1 and TRBJ2-5; TRBD1 aligns across 8 bases. After removal of 4 bases from V and 7 bases from J, the junction contained 8 bases not matched to a gene. The CDR3 contains 14 residues. CDR1 and CDR2 from the germline V gene are LGHDT and YNNKEL (reference sequence). The CDR3, as DNA: TGTGCCAGCAGCCTAGGACAGGGAGAGTCGACCCAGTACTTC. Translation: CASSLGQGESTQYF.

This clonotype was seen at least ten times. V usage is TRBV14 and J usage is TRBJ1-1; possibly TRBD1 for D (5 bases). V lost 4 bases, J lost 2 bases, and 11 bases lay in between. The CDR3 sequence is 14 residues long. Germline assignment: CDR1 SGHDN and CDR2 FVKESK. The CDR3 region is CASSPRGVNTEAFF. CDR3 bases: TGTGCCAGCAGCCCGAGGGGCGTCAACACTGAAGCTTTCTTT.

V is TRBV12-3 or TRBV12-4 and J is TRBJ1-3; D gene ambiguous. The CDR3 consists of 14 residues. Deletions cut 5 bases from V and 1 base from J, with 9 bases between. CDR3 sequence: CASSPTDSGNTIYF. CDR3 nucleotides: TGTGCCAGCAGTCCTACAGATTCTGGAAACACCATATATTTT.

This clonotype was detected many times. The chain recombines TRBV12-3 or TRBV12-4 with TRBJ2-2, with 8 bases aligning to TRBD2. The CDR3 extends over 15 amino acids. V lost 7 bases to trimming and J lost 7 bases; unmatched junction nucleotides: 11. The CDR3, as DNA: TGTGCCAGCACCAAGGGACGGGAGGGCCTCGGGGAGCTGTTTTTT. It codes for CASTKGREGLGELFF.

This clonotype showed up many times. The chain uses TRBV11-2 and TRBJ1-1, with unresolved D. V was cut by 0 bases and J by 0 bases, with 8 bases left in between. Germline V gene lookup returns CDR1 SGHAT and CDR2 FQNNGV. The CDR3 consists of 15 residues. The CDR3 spells CASSLDQIMNTEAFF. For the CDR3, the DNA is TGTGCCAGCAGCTTAGATCAGATCATGAACACTGAAGCTTTCTTT.

This clonotype was counted only a few times. J is TRBJ2-5 and V is TRBV20-1; 12 nucleotides line up with TRBD2. The trim removed 1 base at V and 3 bases at J, leaving 3 bases unmatched. The germline gives CDR1 DFQATT, CDR2 SNEGSKA (reference sequence). This CDR3 region has 15 residues. CDR3: CSARAASGREETQYF. The DNA of the CDR3 is TGCAGTGCTAGAGCGGCTAGCGGGAGGGAAGAGACCCAGTACTTC.

This clonotype appeared a few times. The chain joins TRBV6-1 to TRBJ1-1; a weak D match, TRBD1 (5 bases). This CDR3 has 15 amino acids. CDR1 is MNHNS, CDR2 SASEGT, per germline. V gave up 6 bases and J gave up 5 bases, with 19 bases separating them. Here the CDR3 reads CASRSLTVRRTEAFF. Written as DNA, the CDR3 is TGTGCCAGCAGATCCCTGACAGTCAGGAGAACTGAAGCTTTCTTT.

The table lists this clonotype with many counts. J is TRBJ1-2 and V is TRBV5-1, with D uncertain. Germline assignment: CDR1 SGHRS and CDR2 YFSETQ. The CDR3 runs 11 residues. Trimming shortened V by 4 bases and J by 8 bases, and 9 bases separated the two germline ends. The CDR3 DNA reads TGCGCCAGCAGCCTGGGAGTAGGCTACACCTTC. Amino acids: CASSLGVGYTF.

This clonotype was found many times. The V and J genes are TRBV11-2 and TRBJ2-5; no firm D call. The germline CDR1 and CDR2 sequences are SGHAT and FQNNGV. The V end lost 4 bases, the J end lost 3 bases, and 12 bases lay between the germline ends. CDR3 size: 14 residues. The CDR3 nucleotides are TGTGCCAGCAGCTCATTTGCGGATAAAGAGACCCAGTACTTC. This sequence encodes CASSSFADKETQYF.

This clonotype was counted between two and nine times. CDR3 DNA: TGTGCCAGTAGTTACATAGATAACTATGGCTACACCTTC. Amino acid sequence: CASSYIDNYGYTF. This sequence joins TRBV19 and TRBJ1-2, with D hard to call. Germline CDR1 and CDR2: LNHDA and SQIVND (reference sequence). This CDR3 contains 13 residues. V was clipped by 5 bases and J by 1 base, with 8 bases between them.

The V gene is TRBV6-7, the J gene TRBJ2-7; D ambiguous. TRBV6-7 is an open reading frame whose function is uncertain. Trimming stripped 0 bases from V and 0 bases from J, with 9 bases between. There are 15 residues in the CDR3. The DNA for the CDR3 is TGTGCCAGCAGTTACTCGGAGATTTCCTCCTACGAGCAGTACTTC. It codes for CASSYSEISSYEQYF.

This clonotype was found a few times. The V call is TRBV7-3, the J call TRBJ2-2; TRBD1 aligns across 8 bases. Trimming at V came to 5 bases and at J to 3 bases, leaving 11 bases not matched to a gene. This CDR3 contains 17 residues. CDR1 is SGHTA and CDR2 is FQGTGA in the germline V gene. CDR3 sequence reads: CASSRTSDRGDTGELFF. The CDR3 coding sequence is TGTGCCAGCAGCCGAACCAGCGACAGGGGTGACACCGGGGAGCTGTTTTTT.

This clonotype was counted only a few times. V gene TRBV6-1 combines with J gene TRBJ2-7, with D perhaps assigned TRBD1 or TRBD2 (5 bases each). The germline V gene has CDR1 MNHNS and CDR2 SASEGT. The V end lost 8 bases, the J end lost 9 bases, and 17 bases lay between the germline ends. This CDR3 spans 12 amino acids. CDR3 in DNA: TGTGCCAGCTCCCGGGGACCCCGCATGCAGTACTTC. Its translation: CASSRGPRMQYF.

This clonotype has at least ten counts. The rearrangement joins TRBV7-8 to TRBJ1-5; the D is unclear. The CDR3 is 15 residues long. V lost 5 bases and J lost 7, with 18 bases in between. Germline V gives CDR1 SGHVS, CDR2 FQNEAQ. CDR3 amino acids: CASSTGPNGEQPQHF. The DNA for the CDR3 is TGTGCCAGCAGCACCGGACCAAATGGGGAACAGCCCCAGCATTTT.

This clonotype has at least ten counts. The chain uses TRBV30 and TRBJ2-7; D uncertain. The CDR3 is 11 amino acids. Germline V CDR1 and CDR2: GTSNPN, SVGIG (reference sequence). Trimming shortened V by 2 bases and J by 4 bases, and 6 bases separated the two germline ends. Here the CDR3 DNA reads TGTGCCTGGAGTATGGGATACGAGCAGTACTTC. Protein sequence: CAWSMGYEQYF.

This clonotype was observed a handful of times. This chain links TRBV6-2 or TRBV6-3 with TRBJ1-2; a possible D gene is TRBD1 (6 bases). Germline V gene sequence: CDR1 MNHEY, CDR2 SVGEGT. Trimming stripped 2 bases from V and 8 bases from J, with 15 bases between. CDR3 length: 14 residues. The CDR3 DNA is TGTGCCAGCAGTTACAAACTACAGGGCGAAGGCTACACCTTC. Translation gives CASSYKLQGEGYTF.

A word on this clonotype: The junction shows a germline mismatch at one end, possibly a read error. This chain connects TRBV7-2 to TRBJ2-7, with unresolved D. CDR1 SGHTA and CDR2 FQGNSA come from the germline V gene. The CDR3 totals 12 residues. In nucleotides, the CDR3 is TGTGCCAGCAGCCCAGGACGGCCCCTTCGTGTTTTC. Translated: CASSPGRPLRVF.

This clonotype has at least ten counts. The chain employs TRBV28 and TRBJ1-5; D is unresolved. Germline assignment: CDR1 MDHEN and CDR2 SYDVKM. The CDR3 has 14 residues. V lost 1 base, J lost 1 base, and 5 bases lay in between. The CDR3 coding sequence is TGTGCCAGCAGTTTATTGGAGAGCAATCAGCCCCAGCATTTT. Its protein product is CASSLLESNQPQHF.

CDR3 sequence reads: CASSLDTWTTEAFF. The CDR3 DNA is TGTGCCAGCAGCTTGGATACGTGGACCACTGAAGCTTTCTTT. This chain connects TRBV7-9 to TRBJ1-1; D is undetermined. Per the germline V gene, CDR1 is SEHNR and CDR2 is FQNEAQ (reference sequence). V lost 3 bases, J lost 4 bases, and 12 bases lay in between. The CDR3 covers 14 residues.

At least ten counts were recorded for this clonotype. The chain uses TRBV12-3 or TRBV12-4 and TRBJ2-4; D unresolved. The V end lost 0 bases, the J end lost 0 bases, and 6 bases lay between the germline ends. The CDR3 contains 15 residues. The CDR3 DNA reads as TGTGCCAGCAGTTTAGCGGTACTAGCCAAAAACATTCAGTACTTC. This gives the protein CASSLAVLAKNIQYF.

This chain joins TRBV6-1 and TRBJ1-1; no firm D call. Trimming shortened V by 6 bases and J by 0 bases, and 20 bases separated the two germline ends. Germline V gene sequence: CDR1 MNHNS, CDR2 SASEGT. This CDR3 has 17 residues. The DNA of the CDR3 is TGTGCCAGCAGCTTCTGGTTTAAGATTGACATGAACACTGAAGCTTTCTTT. Its protein product is CASSFWFKIDMNTEAFF.

The chain uses TRBV28 and TRBJ2-3, with 8 bases fitting TRBD2. This CDR3 is built from 15 residues. The germline V gene has CDR1 MDHEN and CDR2 SYDVKM. V shed 3 bases, J shed 3 bases, and the junction held 5 bases outside the gene matches. The CDR3, as DNA: TGTGCCAGCAGTTTCCGCGGGGGGCTGACAGATACGCAGTATTTT. It specifies CASSFRGGLTDTQYF.

Regarding this clonotype: The CDR3 carries no conserved terminal phenylalanine or tryptophan, so it likely arises from a read error. V is TRBV7-9 and J is TRBJ2-4; TRBD1 agrees at 7 bases. Germline V CDR1 and CDR2: SEHNR, FQNEAQ (reference sequence). V shed 7 bases, J shed 6 bases, and the junction held 6 bases outside the gene matches. The CDR3 covers 13 residues. CDR3 loop: CASNNGTANIQYL. Here the CDR3 DNA reads TGTGCCAGCAACAACGGGACAGCAAACATTCAGTACCTC.

This clonotype was recorded many times. The genes are TRBV7-2 and TRBJ2-7; 7 bases are shared with TRBD1. V lost 3 bases, J lost 1 base, and 3 bases stayed unmatched. The CDR3 loop spans 14 amino acids. Germline V gene data show CDR1 as SGHTA and CDR2 as FQGNSA. The DNA of the CDR3 is TGTGCCAGCAGCTTCGACAGGGTTTCCTACGAGCAGTACTTC. It specifies CASSFDRVSYEQYF.

At least ten counts were recorded for this clonotype. The chain recombines TRBV6-2 or TRBV6-3 with TRBJ2-7; 7 nucleotides match TRBD1. The CDR3 has 13 amino acids. Germline lookup yields CDR1 MNHEY and CDR2 SVGEGT. V lost 1 base to trimming and J lost 6 bases; unmatched junction nucleotides: 3. Written as DNA, the CDR3 is TGTGCCAGCAGTTACTGGGACAGTCGCGAGCAGTACTTC. Translating gives CASSYWDSREQYF.